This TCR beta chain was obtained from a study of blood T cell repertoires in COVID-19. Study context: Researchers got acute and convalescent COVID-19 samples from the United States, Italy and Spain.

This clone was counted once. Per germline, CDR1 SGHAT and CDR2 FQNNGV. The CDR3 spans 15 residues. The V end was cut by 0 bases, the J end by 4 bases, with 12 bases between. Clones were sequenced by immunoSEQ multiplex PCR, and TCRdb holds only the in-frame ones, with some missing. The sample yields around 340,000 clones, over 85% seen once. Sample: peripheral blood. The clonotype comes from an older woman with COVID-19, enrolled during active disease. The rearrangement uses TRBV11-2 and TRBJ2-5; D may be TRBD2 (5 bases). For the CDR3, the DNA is TGTGCCAGCAGCTTAGACCGGGTAGGGAGAGAGACCCAGTACTTC. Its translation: CASSLDRVGRETQYF.